This T cell receptor beta chain is drawn from a study of shared clonotypes between healthy human individuals. TCRdb keeps only in-frame clones here, not all; method: immunoSEQ multiplex PCR. There are approximately 500,000 clones in the sample; around 79% occur only once, and 10% to 15% lies in the top ten. General observations from the study: Specimens sampled were limited to blood, with tissue repertoires likely differing.

The CDR3 runs 15 residues. V was pared by 3 bases and J by 7 bases, with 6 bases of the junction left unmatched. Per the germline V gene, CDR1 is LNHDA and CDR2 is SQIVND (reference sequence). Remarks on this clone: Its antigen is currently unknown.

The source is a woman between 40 and 55 years old in good health. Some clones in this sample may be carry-over from other donors' samples. The sample consisted of PBMCs. J is TRBJ1-5 and V is TRBV19; TRBD1 matches at 10 bases. The CDR3 loop is CASSILTGGDQPQHF. The DNA of the CDR3 is TGTGCCAGTAGTATCTTGACAGGGGGCGACCAGCCCCAGCATTTT. Drawing the rest from reference TRBV19 and TRBJ1-5, the complete variable domain is DGGITQSPKYLFRKEGQNVTLSCEQNLNHDAMYWYRQDPGQGLRLIYYSQIVNDFQKGDIAEGYSVSREKKESFPLTVTSAQKNPTAFYLCASSILTGGDQPQHFGDGTRLSIL.